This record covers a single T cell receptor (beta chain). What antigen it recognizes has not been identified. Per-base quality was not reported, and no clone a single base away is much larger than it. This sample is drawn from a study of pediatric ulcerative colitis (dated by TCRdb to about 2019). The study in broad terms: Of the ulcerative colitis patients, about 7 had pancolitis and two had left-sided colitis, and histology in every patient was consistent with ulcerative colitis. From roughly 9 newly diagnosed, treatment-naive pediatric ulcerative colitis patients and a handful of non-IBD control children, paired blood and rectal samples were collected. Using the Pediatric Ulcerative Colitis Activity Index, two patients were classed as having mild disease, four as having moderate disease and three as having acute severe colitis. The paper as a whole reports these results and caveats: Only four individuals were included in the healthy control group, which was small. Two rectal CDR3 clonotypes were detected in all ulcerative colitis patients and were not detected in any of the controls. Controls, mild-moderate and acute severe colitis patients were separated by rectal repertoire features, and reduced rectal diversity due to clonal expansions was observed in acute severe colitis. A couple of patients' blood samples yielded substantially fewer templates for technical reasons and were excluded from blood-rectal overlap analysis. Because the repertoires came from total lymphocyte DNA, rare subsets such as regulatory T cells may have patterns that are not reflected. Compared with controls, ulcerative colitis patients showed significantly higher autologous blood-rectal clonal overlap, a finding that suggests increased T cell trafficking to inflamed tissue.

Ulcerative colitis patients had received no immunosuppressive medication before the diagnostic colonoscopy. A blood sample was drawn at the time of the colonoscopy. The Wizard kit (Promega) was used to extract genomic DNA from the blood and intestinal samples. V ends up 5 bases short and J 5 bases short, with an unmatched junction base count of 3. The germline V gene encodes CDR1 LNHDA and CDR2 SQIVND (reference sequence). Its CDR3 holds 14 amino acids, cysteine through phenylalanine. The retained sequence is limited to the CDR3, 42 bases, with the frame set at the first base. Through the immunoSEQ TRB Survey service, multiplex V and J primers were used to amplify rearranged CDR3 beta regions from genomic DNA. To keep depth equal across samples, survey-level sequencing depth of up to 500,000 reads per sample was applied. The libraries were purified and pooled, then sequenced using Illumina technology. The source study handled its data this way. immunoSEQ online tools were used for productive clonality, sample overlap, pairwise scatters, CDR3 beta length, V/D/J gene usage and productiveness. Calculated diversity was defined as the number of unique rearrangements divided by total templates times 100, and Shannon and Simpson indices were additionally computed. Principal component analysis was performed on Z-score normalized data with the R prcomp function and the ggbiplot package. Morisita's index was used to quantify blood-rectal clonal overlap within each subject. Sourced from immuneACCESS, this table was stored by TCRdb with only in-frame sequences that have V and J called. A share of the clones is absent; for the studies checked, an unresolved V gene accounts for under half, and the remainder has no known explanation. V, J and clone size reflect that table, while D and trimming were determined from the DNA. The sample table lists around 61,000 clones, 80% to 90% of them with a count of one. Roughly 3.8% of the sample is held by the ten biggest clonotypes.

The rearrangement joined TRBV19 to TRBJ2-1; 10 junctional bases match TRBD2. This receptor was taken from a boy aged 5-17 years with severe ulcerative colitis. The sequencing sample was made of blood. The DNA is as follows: TGTGCCAGTAGTTGGCTAGCGGGAGACAATGAGCAGTTCTTC. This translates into CASSWLAGDNEQFF.